The T cell receptor beta chain described here comes from a study of blood T cell repertoires in COVID-19. Background on the study: COVID-19 samples, acute and convalescent, were from the United States, Italy and Spain. In each case, the material was cDNA or gDNA derived from T cells, B-cell-depleted T cells, or PBMCs.

This CDR3 contains 14 residues. V was shortened by 8 bases and J by 6 bases, with 19 bases between the two germline ends. CDR1 SEHNR and CDR2 FQNEAQ come from the germline V gene (reference sequence). Sequencing used immunoSEQ multiplex PCR; TCRdb keeps in-frame clones, though not all of them. Of 96,000 or so clones listed, more than 80% are singletons. The specimen sequenced was peripheral blood. The sequence was obtained from an elderly man with COVID-19, enrolled during active disease. This chain uses TRBV7-9 with TRBJ1-2; a possible D gene is TRBD1 (5 bases). The CDR3 DNA sequence: TGTGCCAGCGCTACGTCAGGGCTTAGGGATGGCTACACCTTC. As protein: CASATSGLRDGYTF.